This entry lists 26 T cell receptor beta chains sequenced from one sample in a study of blood T cell repertoires in COVID-19. Sequencing was performed with immunoSEQ multiplex PCR; in TCRdb, only in-frame clones are kept and a portion is missing. Of approximately 380,000 clones listed, less than 85% are singletons. Sequencing input: peripheral blood. The receptor source for this set is a woman younger than 35 with acute or convalescent COVID-19.

The J gene is TRBJ2-7, the V gene TRBV7-8, with D perhaps matching TRBD1 (6 bases). CDR3 length: 14 residues. Germline V gene data show CDR1 as SGHVS and CDR2 as FQNEAQ. With 3 bases removed from V and 2 bases from J, the gap between germline ends came to 11 bases. The CDR3 region is CASSFLTGPYEQYF. The CDR3, as DNA: TGTGCCAGCAGCTTCCTGACAGGCCCCTACGAGCAGTACTTC.

This chain joins TRBV2 and TRBJ1-6, with D unresolved. V was trimmed by 2 bases and J by 4 bases, leaving 15 bases between them. The germline V gene has CDR1 SNHLY and CDR2 FYNNEI. CDR3 length: 17 residues. CDR3 residues: CASSEREGGAYNSPLHF. The CDR3 DNA is TGTGCCAGCAGTGAAAGGGAGGGCGGCGCTTATAATTCACCCCTCCACTTT.

This chain links TRBV2 with TRBJ1-1; TRBD1 is a possible D gene (6 bases). Germline V gene lookup returns CDR1 SNHLY and CDR2 FYNNEI. Trimming stripped 8 bases from V and 3 bases from J, with 22 bases between. The CDR3 has 16 amino acids. The CDR3 coding sequence is TGTGCCAGCGGGGGGGCCCAGGGAATAACTGACACTGAAGCTTTCTTT. Its translation: CASGGAQGITDTEAFF.

The chain combines TRBV28 with TRBJ2-7; TRBD2 agrees at 7 bases. Germline trimming cut 2 bases from V and 3 bases from J; bases unmatched to any gene: 1. The CDR3 has 13 residues. Germline V gene data show CDR1 as MDHEN and CDR2 as SYDVKM. CDR3 bases: TGTGCCAGCAGTTTAGGACTAGTCTACGAGCAGTACTTC. It translates to CASSLGLVYEQYF.

The CDR3 reads CASSEAGNNYGYTF. CDR3 sequence (DNA): TGTGCCAGCAGTGAAGCGGGCAATAACTATGGCTACACCTTC. The chain recombines TRBV6-1 with TRBJ1-2, with no clear D. Germline V gene lookup returns CDR1 MNHNS and CDR2 SASEGT. The germline V and J ends were trimmed by 0 bases and 1 base, with 6 bases remaining between them. The CDR3 length is 14 residues.

This clone occurred a few times. In DNA, the CDR3 is TGTGCCAGCAGGAGGGGGAGGAACACCGGGGAGCTGTTTTTT. This gives the protein CASRRGRNTGELFF. The gene calls are TRBV27 and TRBJ2-2; tentative D call: TRBD1 (6 bases). V lost 6 bases to trimming and J lost 1 base, with 9 bases between them. Germline loops: CDR1 MNHEY, CDR2 SMNVEV (reference sequence). This CDR3 spans 14 amino acids.

CDR3 in DNA: TGTGCCAGTACATACAGGGGGGAAGTCCCTTTTGAAGCTTTCTTT. Protein: CASTYRGEVPFEAFF. The rearrangement links TRBV19 to TRBJ1-1; 8 positions agree with TRBD1. The CDR3 contains 15 residues. The V and J ends lost 7 bases and 7 bases, in that order; junction bases with no gene match: 14. The germline gives CDR1 LNHDA, CDR2 SQIVND (reference sequence). The full variable domain, its missing parts supplied by reference TRBV19 and TRBJ1-1, is DGGITQSPKYLFRKEGQNVTLSCEQNLNHDAMYWYRQDPGQGLRLIYYSQIVNDFQKGDIAEGYSVSREKKESFPLTVTSAQKNPTAFYLCASTYRGEVPFEAFFGQGTRLTVV.

The V call is TRBV30, the J call TRBJ1-4, with 10 bases that match TRBD1. The CDR3 extends over 17 amino acids. V trimming: 2 bases; J trimming: 3 bases; junction bases outside the gene matches: 9. Germline values: CDR1 GTSNPN, CDR2 SVGIG (reference sequence). The CDR3 sequence is CAWSLTRQGAANEKLFF. CDR3 DNA: TGTGCCTGGAGTTTGACGCGACAGGGGGCCGCTAATGAAAAACTGTTTTTT.

This chain joins TRBV20-1 and TRBJ2-7; the match to TRBD2 covers 14 bases. Unmatched junction bases numbered 7, after V lost 3 bases and J lost 0 bases. The CDR3 has 17 amino acids. Per germline, CDR1 DFQATT and CDR2 SNEGSKA (reference sequence). The CDR3 region is CSASDAGTSGSSYEQYF. The CDR3 DNA reads as TGCAGTGCTAGTGATGCCGGGACTAGCGGGAGCTCCTACGAGCAGTACTTC.

In this sample, this clone turned up many times. J is TRBJ1-1 and V is TRBV2, with D perhaps TRBD1 (6 bases). CDR1 is SNHLY, CDR2 FYNNEI, per germline. Trimming left V 8 bases short and J 6 bases short, with 16 bases between. The CDR3 is 13 residues long. As DNA, the CDR3 is TGTGCCAGCCATCAGGGGCCCAGCGCTGAAGCTTTCTTT. Translating it yields CASHQGPSAEAFF. Supplemented by reference TRBV2 and TRBJ1-1, the full variable domain reads EPEVTQTPSHQVTQMGQEVILRCVPISNHLYFYWYRQILGQKVEFLVSFYNNEISEKSEIFDDQFSVERPDGSNFTLKIRSTKLEDSAMYFCASHQGPSAEAFFGQGTRLTVV.

The CDR3: CASSHQLAKSSYEQYF. Here the CDR3 DNA reads TGCGCCAGCAGCCACCAGCTAGCGAAGAGCTCCTACGAGCAGTACTTC. V and J are TRBV4-1 and TRBJ2-7, with a weak D call TRBD2 (6 bases). The CDR3 consists of 16 residues. Between the trimmed V and J ends, which lost 3 bases and 0 bases, there was a span of 15 bases. Per the germline V gene, CDR1 is MGHRA and CDR2 is YSYEKL.

This clone turned up a few times. The chain employs TRBV12-3 or TRBV12-4 and TRBJ1-2; D ambiguous. This CDR3 has 13 amino acids. Trimming left V 3 bases short and J 8 bases short, with 13 bases between. CDR3 sequence: CASSLSAPGGYTF. The CDR3 DNA is TGTGCCAGCAGTTTGTCCGCCCCGGGAGGCTACACCTTC.

This chain joins TRBV24-1 and TRBJ2-7; D is unresolved. V shed 1 base and J shed 3 bases, with 18 bases lying between them. This CDR3 contains 17 residues. Per germline, CDR1 KGHDR and CDR2 SFDVKD. Here the CDR3 reads CATSDFSFEASLYEQYF. The CDR3 DNA reads TGTGCCACCAGTGATTTTTCGTTCGAGGCCTCCCTCTACGAGCAGTACTTC.

The genes are TRBV4-2 and TRBJ1-1; TRBD1 matches at 7 bases. Per the germline V gene, CDR1 is LGHNA and CDR2 is YNFKEQ. This CDR3 region has 16 residues. The V gene end was trimmed by 3 bases and the J gene end by 2 bases; junction bases not matched to a gene: 9. CDR3 in amino acids: CASSQQDRATNTEAFF. The CDR3 nucleotides read TGTGCCAGCAGCCAGCAAGACAGGGCCACAAACACTGAAGCTTTCTTT.

The genes are TRBV5-4 and TRBJ2-4; TRBD1 matches 8 bases. J was trimmed by 5 bases and V by 4 bases; bases with no gene match: 2. This CDR3 has 13 amino acids. The V gene's germline CDR1 is SGHNT and CDR2 YYREEE (reference sequence). The CDR3 loop reads CASSQGQENIQYF. CDR3 coding DNA: TGTGCCAGCAGCCAGGGACAGGAAAACATTCAGTACTTC.

The CDR3 here is CARSFRDLTDTQYF. The CDR3 DNA is TGTGCCAGAAGCTTCCGGGACTTAACAGATACGCAGTATTTT. The chain couples TRBV5-3 to TRBJ2-3; possibly TRBD2 for D (6 bases). TRBV5-3 is placed among ORFs of uncertain function. Trimming removed 2 bases at V and 3 bases at J, with 10 bases between. CDR3 length equals 14 residues.

The V and J genes are TRBV19 and TRBJ1-2; 11 bases are shared with TRBD1. J gave up 6 bases and V 6 bases, and 6 bases lay outside the gene matches. The CDR3 covers 14 residues. Germline CDR1 reads LNHDA; CDR2 reads SQIVND (reference sequence). CDR3 nucleotide sequence: TGTGCCAGTAGATACTGGACAGGGGGCGATGGCTACACCTTC. Protein product: CASRYWTGGDGYTF.

A note on this clone: Possible read error: a much larger clone is one base away. Other nucleotide sequences from this sample produce the same CDR3. V gene TRBV18 combines with J gene TRBJ1-2; 9 bases align to TRBD1. Germline CDR1 is KGHSH and CDR2 is LQKENI. This CDR3 comprises 15 residues. V shed 3 bases, J shed 2 bases, and the junction held 4 bases outside the gene matches. The CDR3 protein is CASSPGQGENYGYTF. In nucleotides, the CDR3 is TGTGCCAGCTCACCGGGACAGGGAGAAAACTATGGCTACACCTTC.

The V gene is TRBV10-3, the J gene TRBJ1-3; 8 bases fit TRBD1. Germline trimming cut 4 bases from V and 4 bases from J; bases unmatched to any gene: 6. The CDR3 loop spans 15 amino acids. CDR1 and CDR2 from the germline V gene are ENHRY and SYGVKD. The CDR3 region has the DNA TGTGCCATCAGTGTAGGACAGGGAATCGGAAACACCATATATTTT. It encodes CAISVGQGIGNTIYF.

The rearrangement joins TRBV18 to TRBJ2-7; a weak D match, TRBD1 (6 bases). Germline V lookup: CDR1 KGHSH, CDR2 LQKENI. The CDR3 has 15 residues. Trimming removed 6 bases at V and 0 bases at J, with 15 bases between. As DNA, the CDR3 is TGTGCCAGCTCTCAGGGGTCAGAGAGCTCCTACGAGCAGTACTTC. The encoded protein is CASSQGSESSYEQYF.

A few counts support this clone. V is TRBV6-6 and J is TRBJ2-2; 8 nucleotides line up with TRBD1. CDR1 and CDR2 from the germline V gene are MNHNY and SVGAGI (reference sequence). Trimming took 5 bases from V and 3 from J; bases not matched to a gene: 8. The CDR3 covers 16 residues. CDR3 sequence reads: CASSGRRGQDTGELFF. The CDR3 nucleotides read TGTGCCAGCAGTGGGCGCAGGGGGCAGGACACCGGGGAGCTGTTTTTT.

This clone was found a few times. The chain joins TRBV2 to TRBJ2-3; TRBD2 agrees at 14 bases. Unmatched junction bases numbered 5, after V lost 5 bases and J lost 4 bases. The CDR3 loop spans 16 amino acids. Per germline, CDR1 SNHLY and CDR2 FYNNEI. The CDR3 region has the DNA TGTGCCAGCAGTCTAGGGACTAGCGGGAGAGCAGATACGCAGTATTTT. Protein sequence: CASSLGTSGRADTQYF.

This clone appeared once. The V gene is TRBV7-9, the J gene TRBJ1-4; D may be TRBD1 (5 bases). The CDR3 is made up of 17 amino acids. Germline V gives CDR1 SEHNR, CDR2 FQNEAQ (reference sequence). Trimming pared 2 bases from V and 0 bases from J, leaving 13 bases between. CDR3 sequence: CASSLRGHKATNEKLFF. The DNA for the CDR3 is TGTGCCAGCAGCTTAAGAGGACACAAAGCAACTAATGAAAAACTGTTTTTT.

CDR3 sequence: CASSIRGSQSYEQYF. As DNA, the CDR3 is TGTGCCAGTAGTATCAGGGGCAGCCAATCCTACGAGCAGTACTTC. J is TRBJ2-7 and V is TRBV19; TRBD1 might be the D (6 bases). Trimming stripped 3 bases from V and 1 base from J, with 13 bases between. The CDR3 consists of 15 residues. The germline V gene encodes CDR1 LNHDA and CDR2 SQIVND (reference sequence).

The chain combines TRBV6-5 with TRBJ1-1; D ambiguous. From germline, CDR1 is MNHEY and CDR2 SVGAGI. CDR3 length: 14 residues. Trimming left V 7 bases short and J 3 bases short, with 15 bases between. This CDR3 reads CASTSGGQDTEAFF. DNA for the CDR3: TGTGCCAGCACCTCTGGAGGGCAGGACACTGAAGCTTTCTTT.

The chain is built from TRBV5-1 and TRBJ2-1, with 7 bases aligning to TRBD2. CDR1 and CDR2 (germline): SGHRS, YFSETQ. Trimming cost V 5 bases and J 4 bases; bases outside gene matches: 9. CDR3 length: 15 residues. CDR3 sequence (DNA): TGCGCCAGCAGACTCGGGCTAGCGGATTACAATGAGCAGTTCTTC. Translating gives CASRLGLADYNEQFF.